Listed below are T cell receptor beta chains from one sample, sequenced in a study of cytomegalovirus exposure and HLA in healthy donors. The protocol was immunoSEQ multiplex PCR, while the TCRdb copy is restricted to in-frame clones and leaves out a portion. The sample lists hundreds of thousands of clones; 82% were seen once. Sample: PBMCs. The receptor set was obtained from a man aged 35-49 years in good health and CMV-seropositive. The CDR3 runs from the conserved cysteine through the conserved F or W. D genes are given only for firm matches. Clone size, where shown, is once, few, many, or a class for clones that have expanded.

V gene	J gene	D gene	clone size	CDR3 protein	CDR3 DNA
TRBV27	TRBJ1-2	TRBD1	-	CASSTGQGPYGYTF	TGTGCCAGCAGTACCGGACAGGGACCATATGGCTACACCTTC
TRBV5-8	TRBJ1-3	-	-	CASSFTGRNTIYF	TGTGCCAGCAGCTTTACAGGGAGAAACACCATATATTTT
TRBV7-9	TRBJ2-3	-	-	CASSLGLASDTQYF	TGTGCCAGCAGCTTAGGGCTAGCGTCAGATACGCAGTATTTT
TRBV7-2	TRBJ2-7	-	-	CASSPSGPTQYF	TGTGCCAGCAGCCCTTCTGGGCCCACGCAGTACTTC
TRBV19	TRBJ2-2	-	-	CASFGPGGTGELFF	TGTGCCAGCTTTGGCCCAGGGGGGACCGGGGAGCTGTTTTTT
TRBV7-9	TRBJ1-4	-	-	CASSLRADNEKLFF	TGTGCCAGCAGCTTGAGGGCAGACAATGAAAAACTGTTTTTT
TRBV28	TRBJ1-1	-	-	CASSDTHGGVNTEAFF	TGTGCCAGCAGTGACACTCATGGCGGGGTTAACACTGAAGCTTTCTTT
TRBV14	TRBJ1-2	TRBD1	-	CASSSPAGQYGYTF	TGTGCCAGCAGTTCGCCTGCGGGACAGTATGGCTACACCTTC
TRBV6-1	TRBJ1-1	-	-	CASNRDTTGTEAFF	TGTGCCAGCAACCGAGACACGACGGGGACTGAAGCTTTCTTT
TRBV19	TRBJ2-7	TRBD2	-	CASTWTSDSYEQYF	TGTGCCAGTACCTGGACTAGCGACTCCTACGAGCAGTACTTC
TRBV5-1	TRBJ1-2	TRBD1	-	CASSLPTQGADGYTF	TGCGCCAGCAGCTTGCCCACGCAGGGGGCAGATGGCTACACCTTC
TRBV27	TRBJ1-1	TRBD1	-	CASSRRDRPRAEAFF	TGTGCCAGCAGTAGGCGGGACAGGCCGCGCGCTGAAGCTTTCTTT
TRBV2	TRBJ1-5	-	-	CASSVRTNSNQPQHF	TGTGCCAGCAGTGTCAGGACAAATAGCAATCAGCCCCAGCATTTT
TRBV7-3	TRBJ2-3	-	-	CASSPVGDTQYF	TGTGCCAGCAGCCCGGTTGGAGATACGCAGTATTTT
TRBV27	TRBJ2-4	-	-	CASSFRGVGAAKNIQYF	TGTGCCAGCAGTTTCAGGGGGGTCGGGGCAGCCAAAAACATTCAGTACTTC
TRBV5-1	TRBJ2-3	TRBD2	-	CASSWELAGVPDTQYF	TGCGCCAGCAGCTGGGAACTAGCGGGAGTTCCAGATACGCAGTATTTT
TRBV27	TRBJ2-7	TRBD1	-	CASSLYRGQALAKRGEQYF	TGTGCCAGCAGTTTATACAGGGGGCAGGCACTAGCGAAAAGGGGGGAGCAGTACTTC
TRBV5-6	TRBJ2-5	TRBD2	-	CASSLGLAGGGETQYF	TGTGCCAGCAGCTTGGGACTAGCGGGAGGGGGGGAGACCCAGTACTTC
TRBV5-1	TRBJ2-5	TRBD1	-	CASSPGQIQETQYF	TGCGCCAGCAGCCCGGGACAGATTCAAGAGACCCAGTACTTC
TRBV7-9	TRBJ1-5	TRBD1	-	CASSAGTGRMGQPQHF	TGTGCCAGCAGCGCCGGGACAGGGCGGATGGGGCAGCCCCAGCATTTT
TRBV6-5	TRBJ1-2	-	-	CASSYQDALRGYTF	TGTGCCAGCAGTTACCAGGATGCCCTTCGGGGCTACACCTTC
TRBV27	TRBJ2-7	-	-	CASSLSGSLYYEQYF	TGTGCCAGCAGTTTATCGGGCAGTCTATACTACGAGCAGTACTTC
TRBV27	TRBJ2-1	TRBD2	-	CASRTPTSGIVNEQFF	TGTGCCAGCAGAACGCCGACTAGCGGGATAGTTAATGAGCAGTTCTTC
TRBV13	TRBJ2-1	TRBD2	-	CASSSGLAGVVYNEQFF	TGTGCCAGCAGCTCTGGACTAGCGGGAGTGGTATACAATGAGCAGTTCTTC
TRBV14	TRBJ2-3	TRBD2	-	CASSQDFSGTFTDTQYF	TGTGCCAGCAGCCAAGATTTTAGCGGGACTTTCACAGATACGCAGTATTTT
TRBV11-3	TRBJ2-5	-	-	CASSPRLQETQYF	TGTGCCAGCAGCCCAAGACTTCAAGAGACCCAGTACTTC
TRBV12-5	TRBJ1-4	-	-	CASGLGRGLTNEKLFF	TGTGCTAGTGGTTTGGGAAGGGGATTGACTAATGAAAAACTGTTTTTT
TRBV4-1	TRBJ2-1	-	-	CASSQLADNEQFF	TGCGCCAGCAGCCAACTAGCAGACAATGAGCAGTTCTTC
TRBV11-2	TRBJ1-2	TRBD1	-	CASSFVQGVYGYTF	TGTGCCAGCAGCTTTGTCCAGGGGGTTTATGGCTACACCTTC
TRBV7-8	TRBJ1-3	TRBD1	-	CASSPSHRGSGNTIYF	TGTGCCAGCAGCCCCTCCCACAGGGGCTCTGGAAACACCATATATTTT
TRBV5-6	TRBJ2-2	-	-	CASSFPTGEGTGELFF	TGTGCCAGCAGCTTCCCGACAGGGGAGGGCACCGGGGAGCTGTTTTTT
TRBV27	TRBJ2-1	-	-	CASSYAYEQFF	TGTGCCAGCAGCTACGCATATGAGCAGTTCTTC
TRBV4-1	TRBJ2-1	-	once	CASSQDWGPRDEQFF	TGCGCCAGCAGCCAAGATTGGGGGCCCAGGGATGAGCAGTTCTTC
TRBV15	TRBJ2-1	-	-	CATSRDYSLSYNEQFF	TGTGCCACCAGCAGAGATTATTCCCTCTCCTACAATGAGCAGTTCTTC
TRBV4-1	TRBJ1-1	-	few	CASSQEISLNTEAFF	TGCGCCAGCAGCCAAGAAATTAGCTTGAACACTGAAGCTTTCTTT
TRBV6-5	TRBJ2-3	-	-	CASSPGLGTTDTQYF	TGTGCCAGCAGTCCGGGACTTGGGACCACAGATACGCAGTATTTT
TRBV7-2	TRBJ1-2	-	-	CASSLAPTGPYGYTF	TGTGCCAGCAGCTTAGCGCCAACGGGTCCCTATGGCTACACCTTC
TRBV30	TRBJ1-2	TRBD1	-	CAWRATGGFGYTF	TGTGCCTGGAGGGCGACAGGGGGCTTTGGCTACACCTTC
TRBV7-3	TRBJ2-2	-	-	CASSSRAGELFF	TGTGCCAGCAGCTCGCGGGCCGGGGAGCTGTTTTTT
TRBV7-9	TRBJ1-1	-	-	CASSRRGGRDTEAFF	TGTGCCAGCAGTCGGAGGGGAGGGAGGGACACTGAAGCTTTCTTT
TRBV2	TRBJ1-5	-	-	CARSDWGGGNQPQHF	TGTGCCAGAAGTGACTGGGGGGGCGGTAATCAGCCCCAGCATTTT
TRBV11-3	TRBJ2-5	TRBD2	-	CASRSSDLGGRKTQYF	TGTGCCAGCAGATCGTCGGACTTAGGCGGGAGGAAGACCCAGTACTTC
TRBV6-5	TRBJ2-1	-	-	CASSGDRSSYNEQFF	TGTGCCAGCAGTGGTGACAGAAGCTCCTACAATGAGCAGTTCTTC
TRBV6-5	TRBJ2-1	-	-	CASSRLSGSGNEQFF	TGTGCCAGCAGTCGCCTTAGCGGTTCGGGGAATGAGCAGTTCTTC
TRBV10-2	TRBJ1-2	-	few	CASSQGDYGYTF	TGCGCCAGTTCACAGGGAGACTATGGCTACACCTTC
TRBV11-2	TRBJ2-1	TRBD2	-	CASRMSGSSYNEQFF	TGTGCCAGCAGAATGAGCGGGAGCTCCTACAATGAGCAGTTCTTC
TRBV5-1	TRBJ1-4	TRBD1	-	CASSRDRDNLFF	TGCGCCAGCAGCCGGGACAGGGATAATCTGTTTTTT